The clone carrying this TCR beta chain was counted a few times. Its matching antigen is unknown. CDR3 length: 12 amino acids. V lost 1 base to trimming and J lost 6 bases, with 6 bases between them. Germline CDR1 and CDR2: SEHNR and FQNEAQ (reference sequence). The data were obtained in a study of cytomegalovirus exposure and HLA in healthy donors. Broader study findings: TCR beta chain V- and J-gene trimming was linked, in a later analysis, to a missense variant in DCLRE1C.

Vbeta (60) and Jbeta (13) primers were used in the PCR. The data were produced by immunoSEQ multiplex PCR, yet TCRdb's version contains in-frame clones alone and is incomplete. The sample consists of 100,000 to 150,000 clones, approximately 67% of them appearing once. The receptor was isolated from a man aged 18-30 years in good health and CMV-seronegative. Material: PBMCs. The chain carries TRBV7-9 and TRBJ1-1, with D uncertain. CDR3 nucleotides: TGTGCCAGCAGCTTAGGGGCCGCTGAAGCTTTCTTT. This sequence encodes CASSLGAAEAFF.